Included here is one T cell receptor (beta chain) sequence, with context. No antigen is known for it. No base qualities exist here, and no much larger clone lies one base off it. The immunoSEQ Assay, a bias-controlled multiplex PCR, was used to amplify TCRbeta CDR3 regions from genomic DNA. Per the source publication's procedure: The number of nucleated cells in each sample was estimated by amplification of reference gene primers within the assay. Sequence reads were collapsed and filtered to measure the absolute abundance of every unique TCRbeta CDR3 rearrangement. For each sample, productive Simpson clonality was calculated as the square root of Simpson's diversity index over productive rearrangements. TCRdb retrieved this table from immuneACCESS and kept in-frame rearrangements only. Not all clones are present; in checked studies, unresolved V genes account for under half, and no reason is known for the remainder. D and trimming were read from the DNA, whereas the V and J calls and clone size are those reported in that table. This sample has about 110,000 clones in its table, and 90% of those were observed once. The ten biggest clones cover approximately 1.1% of the sample.

The sample belongs to a study of blood T cell repertoires in COVID-19 (dated by TCRdb to 2019 to 2021). Notes on the research overall: The collaborator samples originated in the United States, Italy and Spain and spanned the acute and convalescent phases of COVID-19. The prospective study material was composed of cDNA or gDNA derived from T cells, B-cell-depleted T cells, or PBMCs. The dataset comprised deeply sampled blood TCRbeta repertoires from subjects exposed to, actively infected with, or recovered from COVID-19. The repertoires were released in a freely available public database intended as a resource for research on the immune response to SARS-CoV-2. The samples were drawn from the first 160 participants of the ongoing ImmuneRACE study and from 1,200 or so subjects provided by 6 global collaborators. The sample metadata nearly always contained a de-identified subject ID, COVID-19 status, age in years and sex. Where available, HLA class I and class II types were taken from metadata supplied by the sample provider and were not determined by assay-based typing.

The collaborating institutions used their own protocols to collect whole blood in K2EDTA tubes. Collaborator samples were shipped for TCRbeta analysis as frozen whole blood, isolated PBMCs, or DNA extracted from either sample type. Its CDR3 holds 13 amino acids, cysteine through phenylalanine. Only the CDR3 region is kept as DNA, spanning 39 bases read in frame from base 1. Looking up the germline V gene yields CDR1 MNHEY and CDR2 SVGAGI. At the junction V is shortened by 2 bases and J by 3 bases, with 8 bases in between. General conclusions and limits of the study: The amount of clinical and demographic metadata varied by source and participant and was provided uncurated.

The receptor comes from a human donor in a cohort sampled during active COVID-19. The specimen was peripheral blood. The chain is encoded by TRBV6-5 joined to TRBJ2-7, with TRBD1 as a weak D call on 6 bases. In nucleotides, the sequence is TGTGCCAGCAGTTACGGACAGTTCTACGAGCAGTACTTC. Protein translation: CASSYGQFYEQYF.